This is a list of T cell receptor beta chains from one sample in a study of response to subunit inactivated influenza vaccine. MiXCR was run by TCRdb on the RT-PCR reads, yielding one entry per CDR3 protein. The table has 650,000 to 850,000 distinct CDR3 sequences, roughly 14% seen once. This specimen was PBMCs from blood, taken about 14 days before vaccination. The receptors here all came from a man aged 45-60 years who received an inactivated influenza vaccine. Both conserved end residues are part of each CDR3. A D gene is named only where the DNA matches it firmly.

CDR3 | J | D | V
CASSLMLGDGTKQFF | TRBJ2-1 | NA | TRBV7-3
CAISAREGSTGELFF | TRBJ2-2 | TRBD2 | TRBV10-3
CASSSRREVTDTQYF | TRBJ2-3 | TRBD2 | TRBV12-3/TRBV12-4
CSATPSGNTIYF | TRBJ1-3 | NA | TRBV20-1
CASRRTEDYNEQFF | TRBJ2-1 | NA | TRBV28
CSAYRGWPPQHF | TRBJ1-5 | NA | TRBV20-1
CATSDPAGNTGELFF | TRBJ2-2 | NA | TRBV24-1
CASSQGRGATDTQYF | TRBJ2-3 | NA | TRBV3-1
CASSPPRGGLFF | TRBJ1-4 | NA | TRBV28
CASSQEAGGNTDTQYF | TRBJ2-3 | TRBD1 | TRBV4-3
CASSIEFGWGTGANVLTF | TRBJ2-6 | NA | TRBV19
CASSQENTDTQYF | TRBJ2-3 | NA | TRBV4-1
CASSAPLGQGNTEAFF | TRBJ1-1 | TRBD1 | TRBV2
CASSQTATSGTYAYEQYF | TRBJ2-7 | TRBD2 | TRBV4-3
CASRTQYTEAFF | TRBJ1-1 | NA | TRBV6-2/TRBV6-3
CASRTTGLAGGMQYF | TRBJ2-3 | TRBD2 | TRBV28
CAWSWDGLNEQFF | TRBJ2-1 | NA | TRBV30
CASSPQGGYVQTEAFF | TRBJ1-1 | TRBD1 | TRBV12-3/TRBV12-4
CASSVDGYNEQFF | TRBJ2-1 | NA | TRBV9
CASSQDRGSSYNEQFF | TRBJ2-1 | TRBD1 | TRBV5-1
CASSPIALQETQYF | TRBJ2-5 | NA | TRBV12-3/TRBV12-4
CASSYSRTPNTEAFF | TRBJ1-1 | NA | TRBV6-2/TRBV6-3